This TCR beta chain is drawn from a study of T cell responses to AZD1222 COVID-19 vaccine. Study-level findings and limits: Spike-specific TCR breadth and depth grew following two AZD1222 doses. Spike was spanned by vaccine-associated CD4 TCRs, with dominance at 160-218 and 743-854. Reportedly, nearly half the spike-specific TCRs target unmutated variant regions.

Generated by immunoSEQ multiplex PCR, the TCRdb table keeps only in-frame clones and is missing some. This table holds about 140,000 clones, roughly 93% found once. Germline V lookup: CDR1 MRHNA, CDR2 SNTAGT. This CDR3 is 15 amino acids long. Trimming left V 0 bases short and J 0 bases short, with 3 bases between. On this clone itself: As yet, its antigen is unknown.

This chain connects TRBV6-4 to TRBJ2-6; D is undetermined. This TCR was sampled from an adult in good health. Sequenced material: peripheral blood, taken on day 0 of MenACWY control vaccination. The CDR3 protein is CASSDSHSGANVLTF. The CDR3 DNA reads TGTGCCAGCAGTGACTCGCACTCTGGGGCCAACGTCCTGACTTTC.